This T cell receptor beta chain was retrieved from a study of T cell changes during pregnancy in multiple sclerosis. Using immunoSEQ multiplex PCR, the repertoire was profiled, and TCRdb retains in-frame clones only, with some absent. The table has approximately 110,000 clones, 90% to 95% seen once. V lost 5 bases and J lost 8; bases outside the gene matches: 12. Germline V CDR1 and CDR2: SGHVS, FQNEAQ. This CDR3 has 17 amino acids. This receptor was obtained from a female donor with multiple sclerosis, enrolled in a pregnancy study. The sequenced sample was peripheral blood, obtained in the third trimester of pregnancy. The chain links TRBV7-8 to TRBJ2-1; the match to TRBD2 covers 13 bases. As DNA, the CDR3 is TGTGCCAGCAGCCCCAAAGGACGAGGACTAGCGGGAGATGAGCAGTTCTTC. Protein sequence: CASSPKGRGLAGDEQFF.